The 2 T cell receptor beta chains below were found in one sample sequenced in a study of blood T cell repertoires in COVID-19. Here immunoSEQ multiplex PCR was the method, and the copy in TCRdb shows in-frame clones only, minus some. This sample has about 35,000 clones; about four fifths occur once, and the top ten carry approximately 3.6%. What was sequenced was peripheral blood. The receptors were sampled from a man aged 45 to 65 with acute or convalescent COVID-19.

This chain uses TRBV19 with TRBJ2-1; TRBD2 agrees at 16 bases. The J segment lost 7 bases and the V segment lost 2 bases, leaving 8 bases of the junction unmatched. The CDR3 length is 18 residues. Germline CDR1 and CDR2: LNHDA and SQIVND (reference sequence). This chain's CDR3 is CASSIFGTSGRAGNEQFF. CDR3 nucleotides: TGTGCCAGTAGTATATTTGGGACTAGCGGGAGGGCGGGGAATGAGCAGTTCTTC. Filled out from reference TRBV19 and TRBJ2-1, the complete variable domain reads DGGITQSPKYLFRKEGQNVTLSCEQNLNHDAMYWYRQDPGQGLRLIYYSQIVNDFQKGDIAEGYSVSREKKESFPLTVTSAQKNPTAFYLCASSIFGTSGRAGNEQFFGPGTRLTVL.

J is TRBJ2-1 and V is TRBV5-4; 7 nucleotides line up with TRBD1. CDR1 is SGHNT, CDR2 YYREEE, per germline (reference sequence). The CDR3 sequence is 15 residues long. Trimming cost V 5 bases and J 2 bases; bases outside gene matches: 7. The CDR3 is CASSQTGHPYNEQFF. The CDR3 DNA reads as TGTGCCAGCAGTCAGACAGGGCATCCCTACAATGAGCAGTTCTTC.